The 13 T cell receptor beta chains below all came from one sample that was sequenced in a study of blood T cells in healthy people across ages. With a J-beta primer mix and a sample-barcoded 5' primer, a second PCR ran about 7 to 11 cycles. TCRdb passed the 5' RACE reads through MiXCR, listing each CDR3 protein once. Among some 1.5 million distinct CDR3 sequences listed, roughly 30% were seen once. Sequenced material: blood. These receptors originate from a woman in her twenties or thirties in good health.

The chain links TRBV29-1 to TRBJ2-7; 8 bases are shared with TRBD2. The CDR3 loop spans 13 amino acids. V shed 8 bases, J shed 4 bases, and the junction held 10 bases outside the gene matches. Germline V gene sequence: CDR1 SQVTM, CDR2 ANQGSEA. The CDR3 bases are TGCAGCTTTTCGGGGACTAGAGGGTACGAGCAGTACTTC. Translated, it gives CSFSGTRGYEQYF.

The rearrangement uses TRBV11-2 and TRBJ1-4, with TRBD1 matching 7 bases. J lost 3 bases, V lost 5 bases, and 9 bases had no gene match. Germline assignment: CDR1 SGHAT and CDR2 FQNNGV. The CDR3 is 16 residues long. CDR3 loop: CASSLKAGTANEKLFF. The CDR3, as DNA: TGTGCCAGCAGCCTTAAGGCAGGGACAGCTAATGAAAAACTGTTTTTT.

The table lists this clonotype with a count of one. The chain joins TRBV19 to TRBJ2-1; 7 bases line up with TRBD2. Germline values: CDR1 LNHDA, CDR2 SQIVND (reference sequence). Losses at the gene ends were 7 bases for V and 4 bases for J; bases not matched to a gene: 10. The CDR3 runs to 15 residues. The DNA for the CDR3 is TGTGCCAGTACCCCTAGGGCTAGCGGATACAATGAGCAGTTCTTC. The encoded protein is CASTPRASGYNEQFF.

This clonotype was detected ten times or more. V usage is TRBV11-2 and J usage is TRBJ2-4; no clear D. The V end lost 6 bases, the J end lost 13 bases, and 19 bases lay between the germline ends. The CDR3 spans 13 residues. Germline V gene lookup returns CDR1 SGHAT and CDR2 FQNNGV. CDR3 in DNA: TGTGCCAGCAGTTTAACAGTGACGCCAGAGCAGTACTTC. Its protein is CASSLTVTPEQYF.

This chain connects TRBV6-6 to TRBJ1-5; a possible D gene is TRBD1 (5 bases). This CDR3 is built from 17 residues. Germline CDR1 reads MNHNY; CDR2 reads SVGAGI (reference sequence). The V and J ends lost 8 bases and 2 bases respectively, with 22 bases between them. CDR3 loop: CASFGGTGGEGNQPQHF. CDR3 nucleotide sequence: TGTGCCAGCTTTGGGGGTACCGGAGGGGAGGGCAATCAGCCCCAGCATTTT.

Points on this clonotype: A much larger clone sits a single nucleotide away, making a read error possible. This rearrangement joins TRBV6-5 to TRBJ2-7; tentative D call: TRBD1 (6 bases). Per the germline V gene, CDR1 is MNHEY and CDR2 is SVGAGI. Trimming shortened V by 6 bases and J by 4 bases, and 16 bases separated the two germline ends. This CDR3 has 14 residues. The CDR3 reads CASRSRRGPYEQYF. Written as DNA, the CDR3 is TGTGCCAGCAGGTCCCGCAGGGGACCTTACGAGCAGTACTTC.

V gene TRBV4-1 combines with J gene TRBJ2-1; a weak D match, TRBD2 (7 bases). The CDR3 is 17 residues long. The germline V gene has CDR1 MGHRA and CDR2 YSYEKL. Trimming pared 3 bases from V and 3 bases from J, leaving 18 bases between. The CDR3 DNA is TGCGCCAGCAGCCACCCTCTGGGGGCTAGCGGCTACAATGAGCAGTTCTTC. This sequence encodes CASSHPLGASGYNEQFF.

As for this clonotype: The germline gene is not matched at one end of the junction; a read error may be the cause. V usage is TRBV5-1 and J usage is TRBJ1-3; D gene unclear. The CDR3 has 16 residues. Germline assignment: CDR1 SGHRS and CDR2 YFSETQ. The CDR3 sequence: CVSSLDGNLGGNTIYF. For the CDR3, the DNA is TGCGTCAGCAGCTTGGATGGCAACCTCGGTGGAAACACCATATATTTT.

V is TRBV7-2 and J is TRBJ2-4, with 16 bases lining up with TRBD2. Germline V gene sequence: CDR1 SGHTA, CDR2 FQGNSA. The CDR3 totals 17 residues. The trim removed 5 bases at V and 6 bases at J, leaving 7 bases unmatched. CDR3 sequence: CASSAGTSGRGGNIQYF. Written as DNA, the CDR3 is TGTGCCAGCAGCGCCGGGACTAGCGGGAGGGGGGGAAACATTCAGTACTTC.

The CDR3 DNA is TGTGCCAGCAGTTTATCACAGGGGGCGGCGGACACTGAAGCTTTCTTT. This encodes CASSLSQGAADTEAFF. The chain employs TRBV27 and TRBJ1-1, with 9 bases identical to TRBD1. J lost 3 bases, V lost 0 bases, and 5 bases had no gene match. CDR1 and CDR2 (germline): MNHEY, SMNVEV (reference sequence). The CDR3 is made up of 16 amino acids.

Turning to this clonotype: Given a much more abundant clone one base away, this may be a read error. The gene calls are TRBV7-6 and TRBJ1-1, with no clear D. CDR1 is SGHVS, CDR2 FNYEAQ, per germline. With 6 bases removed from V and 4 bases from J, the gap between germline ends came to 15 bases. CDR3 length: 14 amino acids. For the CDR3, the DNA is TGTGCCAGCAGTTCCCTGGGGTCGAGCACTGAAGCTTTCTTT. This gives the protein CASSSLGSSTEAFF.

The rearrangement uses TRBV19 and TRBJ2-1, with 10 nucleotides matching TRBD1. V lost 2 bases and J lost 10; bases outside the gene matches: 8. The CDR3 is made up of 15 amino acids. Germline-derived CDR1 and CDR2 are LNHDA and SQIVND (reference sequence). The CDR3, as DNA: TGTGCCAGTAGTATACCCGGGACAGGGGATCGGGAGCAGTTCTTC. This encodes CASSIPGTGDREQFF.

The chain combines TRBV5-1 with TRBJ2-1, with 8 bases that match TRBD2. The germline V gene has CDR1 SGHRS and CDR2 YFSETQ. The length of the CDR3 is 16 residues. Germline trimming cut 2 bases from V and 10 bases from J; bases unmatched to any gene: 14. Here the CDR3 reads CASSLNSGTSASEQFF. DNA of the CDR3: TGCGCCAGCAGCTTAAACTCCGGGACTAGTGCGTCGGAGCAGTTCTTC.